This is a list of T cell receptor beta chains from one sample in a study of cytotoxic CD8 clonotypes in ibrutinib-treated CLL. Sequenced by immunoSEQ multiplex PCR; TCRdb stores in-frame clones only, minus some. The sample holds about 76,000 clones; less than 90% are singletons and the top ten take roughly 40%. Sequencing was performed on PBMCs, taken after 24 months of ibrutinib treatment. The origin of the receptors is a human donor with chronic lymphocytic leukemia. The CDR3 runs from the conserved cysteine through the conserved F or W. Each record gives: D gene, J gene, clone size, V gene, CDR3 DNA, CDR3 protein. The D gene is left open where the match is weak. The size of a clone is reported for some rows only, either as once, few or many, or as a class for expanded clones.

D gene: NA; J gene: TRBJ1-3; clone size: NA; V gene: TRBV18; CDR3 DNA: TGTGCCAGCGCGGAGAATCCGGTTGGGTCTGGAAACACCATATATTTT; CDR3 protein: CASAENPVGSGNTIYF
D gene: NA; J gene: TRBJ1-3; clone size: once; V gene: TRBV6-7; CDR3 DNA: TGTGCCAGCAGGGGGACGGGACGGCCCAAGGGAAACACCATATATTTT; CDR3 protein: CASRGTGRPKGNTIYF
D gene: TRBD1; J gene: TRBJ2-7; clone size: many; V gene: TRBV6-1; CDR3 DNA: TGTGCCAGCAGTGCGGAACCGGGACAGTCCTACGAGCAGTACTTC; CDR3 protein: CASSAEPGQSYEQYF
D gene: TRBD2; J gene: TRBJ2-7; clone size: NA; V gene: TRBV5-6; CDR3 DNA: TGTGCCAGCAGCTTGTTTCTTTTAGCGGGGTCCTACGAGCAGTACTTC; CDR3 protein: CASSLFLLAGSYEQYF
D gene: NA; J gene: TRBJ2-1; clone size: NA; V gene: TRBV19; CDR3 DNA: TGTGCCAGTAGTATCCGCCTGGGCCATGAGCAGTTCTTC; CDR3 protein: CASSIRLGHEQFF
D gene: TRBD2; J gene: TRBJ2-3; clone size: NA; V gene: TRBV18; CDR3 DNA: TGTGCCAGCTCACCGCTCGCGGGAGGGCGGTCGGTCGGCACAGATACGCAGTATTTT; CDR3 protein: CASSPLAGGRSVGTDTQYF
D gene: TRBD2; J gene: TRBJ2-7; clone size: NA; V gene: TRBV4-2; CDR3 DNA: TGTGCCAGCAGCCAACTAGCGGGGGGAAGCTACGAGCAGTACTTC; CDR3 protein: CASSQLAGGSYEQYF
D gene: NA; J gene: TRBJ1-4; clone size: NA; V gene: TRBV6-6; CDR3 DNA: TGTGCCAGCAGTTCCCCGAAGGGGGTTAATGAAAAACTGTTTTTT; CDR3 protein: CASSSPKGVNEKLFF
D gene: TRBD1; J gene: TRBJ2-5; clone size: NA; V gene: TRBV28; CDR3 DNA: TGTGCCAGCAGTCCTCGGGACAGCTACCAAGAGACCCAGTACTTC; CDR3 protein: CASSPRDSYQETQYF
D gene: NA; J gene: TRBJ2-6; clone size: NA; V gene: TRBV5-4; CDR3 DNA: TGTGCCAGCAGCTCTTGGGGGGCGCGCGGGGCCAACGTCCTGACTTTC; CDR3 protein: CASSSWGARGANVLTF
D gene: NA; J gene: TRBJ1-5; clone size: NA; V gene: TRBV5-6; CDR3 DNA: TGTGCCAGCAGCCACCGGATAGCGGGGGCCAGCAATCAGCCCCAGCATTTT; CDR3 protein: CASSHRIAGASNQPQHF
D gene: TRBD1; J gene: TRBJ1-5; clone size: once; V gene: TRBV5-6; CDR3 DNA: TGTGCCAGCAGCTCAGGACAGGGCGGCAGCAATCAGCCCCAGCATTTT; CDR3 protein: CASSSGQGGSNQPQHF
D gene: TRBD2; J gene: TRBJ2-7; clone size: NA; V gene: TRBV4-1; CDR3 DNA: TGCGCCAGCAGCCAAGATGCACTAGCGGGAGAGAAGGGCGAGCAGTACTTC; CDR3 protein: CASSQDALAGEKGEQYF
D gene: TRBD2; J gene: TRBJ2-1; clone size: NA; V gene: TRBV30; CDR3 DNA: TGTGCCTGGAGTACCGGGAGGGCCTATGAGCAGTTCTTC; CDR3 protein: CAWSTGRAYEQFF
D gene: TRBD2; J gene: TRBJ2-7; clone size: NA; V gene: TRBV28; CDR3 DNA: TGTGCCAGCGCGACTAGCGGCTCAACCTACGAGCAGTACTTC; CDR3 protein: CASATSGSTYEQYF
D gene: TRBD2; J gene: TRBJ2-3; clone size: NA; V gene: TRBV5-4; CDR3 DNA: TGTGCCAGCAGCTCCTGGCTAGCGGGAGTGACAGATACGCAGTATTTT; CDR3 protein: CASSSWLAGVTDTQYF
D gene: NA; J gene: TRBJ1-1; clone size: few; V gene: TRBV7-6; CDR3 DNA: TGTGCCAGCAGCACGGACAATATGAACACTGAAGCTTTCTTT; CDR3 protein: CASSTDNMNTEAFF
D gene: NA; J gene: TRBJ2-1; clone size: NA; V gene: TRBV28; CDR3 DNA: TGTGCCAGCAGCCAAATAGCGGAAAGCCAGTCTGAGCAGTTCTTC; CDR3 protein: CASSQIAESQSEQFF
D gene: TRBD1; J gene: TRBJ1-2; clone size: NA; V gene: TRBV6-6; CDR3 DNA: TGTGCCAGCCGGACAGGGTCATCGGCGAACTATGGCTACACCTTC; CDR3 protein: CASRTGSSANYGYTF
D gene: TRBD1; J gene: TRBJ2-5; clone size: NA; V gene: TRBV7-3; CDR3 DNA: TGTGCCAGCAGCTCTACAGGGGGCCAAGAGACCCAGTACTTC; CDR3 protein: CASSSTGGQETQYF
D gene: NA; J gene: TRBJ2-5; clone size: NA; V gene: TRBV6-1; CDR3 DNA: TGTGCCAGCAGTGGTCGGGAGTTCGGGACCGCAGAGACCCAGTACTTC; CDR3 protein: CASSGREFGTAETQYF
D gene: NA; J gene: TRBJ2-6; clone size: NA; V gene: TRBV7-2; CDR3 DNA: TGTGCCAGCAGCCCGAGACACGCCCGCTCTGGGGCCAACGTCCTGACTTTC; CDR3 protein: CASSPRHARSGANVLTF
D gene: NA; J gene: TRBJ2-1; clone size: few; V gene: TRBV6-5; CDR3 DNA: TGTGCCAGCAGTTACTCGGGATCAGGGATGGGTGAGCAGTTCTTC; CDR3 protein: CASSYSGSGMGEQFF
D gene: TRBD1; J gene: TRBJ2-3; clone size: once; V gene: TRBV5-4; CDR3 DNA: TGTGCCAGCAGCTTGGCAGGGACAGTGGCAGATACGCAGTATTTT; CDR3 protein: CASSLAGTVADTQYF